Listed below are T cell receptor beta chains from one sample, sequenced in a study of multiple sclerosis patients with progressive multifocal leukoencephalopathy. Sequencing used immunoSEQ multiplex PCR; TCRdb keeps in-frame clones, though not all of them. The data hold approximately 27,000 clones, with more than 70% observed a single time. The sequencing used PBMCs, collected from a patient treated with natalizumab. These receptors were collected from a woman between 25 and 40 years old with progressive multifocal leukoencephalopathy. CDR3s include the opening cysteine and the closing phenylalanine or tryptophan. D genes are given only for firm matches.

CDR3 protein	J gene	V gene	CDR3 length	D gene
CASSESTGGEQYF	TRBJ2-7	TRBV10-2	13	TRBD1
CASSEPTGGGYEQYF	TRBJ2-7	TRBV6-1	15	TRBD1
CADQGGLADTQYF	TRBJ2-3	TRBV2	13	-
CASSEAGGGTDTQYF	TRBJ2-3	TRBV2	15	TRBD2
CASSLESGYGYTF	TRBJ1-2	TRBV5-1	13	-
CASPGGFGELFF	TRBJ2-2	TRBV6-1	12	-
CSVEEARENTYEQYF	TRBJ2-7	TRBV29-1	15	-
CASTVGDRNNEKLFF	TRBJ1-4	TRBV5-1	15	-
CASSITSGGQNTGELFF	TRBJ2-2	TRBV2	17	TRBD2
CASSIGPGRNNVGAFF	TRBJ1-1	TRBV19	16	-
CTSRPISYYEQYF	TRBJ2-7	TRBV1	13	-
CASSPSRGGAGYEQYF	TRBJ2-7	TRBV7-6	16	-
CASSYGGTGNTIYF	TRBJ1-3	TRBV6-5	14	-
CASSPGRGGDTQYF	TRBJ2-3	TRBV9	14	-
CASSPPSPDTQYF	TRBJ2-3	TRBV4-2	13	-
CASSQLTGTGANVLTF	TRBJ2-6	TRBV4-3	16	-
CASSQQTGNYGYTF	TRBJ1-2	TRBV4-1	14	TRBD1
CASSSLSQTPLNSPLHF	TRBJ1-6	TRBV27	17	-
CASNLGGGNQPQHF	TRBJ1-5	TRBV7-2	14	-
CASSVTARGDTQYF	TRBJ2-3	TRBV2	14	-
CASSSVGRRTEAFF	TRBJ1-1	TRBV7-8	14	-
CASSEEGAGANVLTF	TRBJ2-6	TRBV2	15	-
CASSLGGRADEQYF	TRBJ2-7	TRBV28	14	-
CASSDTGSGANVLTF	TRBJ2-6	TRBV6-1	15	-